This entry lists 21 T cell receptor beta chains sequenced from one sample in a study of blood T cell repertoires in COVID-19. TCRdb's copy holds only in-frame clones and misses some; the assay was immunoSEQ multiplex PCR. The repertoire includes around 130,000 clones, about 86% of them detected once, and approximately 2.3% sits in the top ten. Sample: peripheral blood. The receptors here all came from a woman aged 50 to 65 with acute or convalescent COVID-19.

This rearrangement joins TRBV30 to TRBJ2-1; TRBD2 agrees at 11 bases. The length of the CDR3 is 19 residues. Germline CDR1 reads GTSNPN; CDR2 reads SVGIG (reference sequence). The ends lost 0 bases at V and 4 bases at J; junction bases unmatched: 14. The CDR3 reads CAWSVGPGLAEMKYNEQFF. As DNA, the CDR3 is TGTGCCTGGAGTGTAGGGCCGGGACTAGCGGAAATGAAGTACAATGAGCAGTTCTTC.

This chain links TRBV2 with TRBJ2-1; the D gene is possibly TRBD2 (5 bases). With 5 bases removed from V and 9 bases from J, the gap between germline ends came to 11 bases. There are 12 residues in the CDR3. Germline-derived CDR1 and CDR2 are SNHLY and FYNNEI. CDR3 sequence (DNA): TGTGCCAGCAGTTGGAACGGGGTTGAGCAGTTCTTC. Translated: CASSWNGVEQFF.

This clone turned up a few times. This chain connects TRBV5-4 to TRBJ2-1; 9 nucleotides line up with TRBD1. The ends lost 4 bases at V and 2 bases at J; junction bases unmatched: 4. The CDR3 is 15 residues long. Germline V gives CDR1 SGHNT, CDR2 YYREEE (reference sequence). In nucleotides, the CDR3 is TGTGCCAGCAGCCCCGGACAGGGGACCTACAATGAGCAGTTCTTC. Amino acid sequence: CASSPGQGTYNEQFF.

The V gene is TRBV30, the J gene TRBJ1-1; 7 bases are a match to TRBD1. The germline V gene has CDR1 GTSNPN and CDR2 SVGIG (reference sequence). J was trimmed by 7 bases and V by 3 bases; bases with no gene match: 17. This CDR3 spans 16 amino acids. DNA of the CDR3: TGTGCCTGGAGCGGGACAGAAAACTTTAGGATGATTGAAGCTTTCTTT. Translated: CAWSGTENFRMIEAFF.

The CDR3 nucleotides are TGTGCCAGCAGCCGGAGCAGGCCAGACTACTACAATGAGCAGTTCTTC. Its protein is CASSRSRPDYYNEQFF. The genes are TRBV3-1 (or the pseudogene TRBV3-2) and TRBJ2-1; D possibly corresponds to TRBD2 (5 bases). CDR1 is LGHDT, CDR2 YNNKEL, per germline (reference sequence). V gave up 4 bases and J gave up 3 bases, with 16 bases separating them. This CDR3 is 16 amino acids long.

The table lists this clone with a count of one. V is TRBV9 and J is TRBJ2-1; 10 bases map to TRBD1. The CDR3 is 19 amino acids. Trimming at V came to 4 bases and at J to 8 bases, leaving 21 bases not matched to a gene. Germline lookup yields CDR1 SGDLS and CDR2 YYNGEE. The CDR3 sequence is CASSSKGTGASAQHDEQFF. The DNA for the CDR3 is TGTGCCAGCAGCTCTAAGGGGACAGGGGCTTCCGCACAGCACGATGAGCAGTTCTTC. The full variable domain, in which reference TRBV9 and TRBJ2-1 provide the parts outside the CDR3, is DSGVTQTPKHLITATGQRVTLRCSPRSGDLSVYWYQQSLDQGLQFLIQYYNGEERAKGNILERFSAQQFPDLHSELNLSSLELGDSALYFCASSSKGTGASAQHDEQFFGPGTRLTVL.

The J gene is TRBJ2-7, the V gene TRBV5-8; the match to TRBD1 covers 7 bases. The V and J ends lost 3 bases and 3 bases, in that order; junction bases with no gene match: 9. The CDR3 runs to 15 residues. Germline lookup yields CDR1 SGHTS and CDR2 YDEGEE. CDR3 DNA sequence: TGTGCCAGCAGCTGGGCCGGGCAGGGGGTCTACGAGCAGTACTTC. It yields the protein CASSWAGQGVYEQYF.

The chain carries TRBV18 and TRBJ1-2; TRBD1 agrees at 7 bases. Germline CDR1 is KGHSH and CDR2 is LQKENI. The CDR3 loop spans 13 amino acids. With 4 bases clipped from V and 6 bases from J, the junction kept 5 bases outside the gene matches. The CDR3 bases are TGTGCCAGCTCACACGACAGGGAGGATGGCTACACCTTC. This encodes CASSHDREDGYTF. Full variable domain (outside the CDR3, taken from reference TRBV18 and TRBJ1-2): NAGVMQNPRHLVRRRGQEARLRCSPMKGHSHVYWYRQLPEEGLKFMVYLQKENIIDESGMPKERFSAEFPKEGPSILRIQQVVRGDSAAYFCASSHDREDGYTFGSGTRLTVV.

This chain connects TRBV7-2 to TRBJ2-5, with 9 bases aligning to TRBD2. Losses at the gene ends were 5 bases for V and 5 bases for J; bases not matched to a gene: 6. The CDR3 loop spans 14 amino acids. Germline lookup yields CDR1 SGHTA and CDR2 FQGNSA. DNA of the CDR3: TGTGCCAGCAGCATTAGCGGGAGAACGGAGACCCAGTACTTC. Amino acids: CASSISGRTETQYF.

J is TRBJ1-1 and V is TRBV7-2; no firm D call. CDR3 length: 14 residues. V lost 5 bases and J 0 bases, leaving 10 bases between the germline ends. The V gene's germline CDR1 is SGHTA and CDR2 FQGNSA. In nucleotides, the CDR3 is TGTGCCAGCAGCCCACGGGAGATGAACACTGAAGCTTTCTTT. This encodes CASSPREMNTEAFF.

The chain employs TRBV19 and TRBJ1-1; the D is unclear. CDR1 and CDR2 (germline): LNHDA, SQIVND (reference sequence). The V and J ends lost 5 bases and 0 bases respectively, with 4 bases between them. CDR3 size: 12 residues. The CDR3 bases are TGTGCCAGTAGTCTCTTGAACACTGAAGCTTTCTTT. Translated, it gives CASSLLNTEAFF. Full variable domain (missing parts from reference TRBV19 and TRBJ1-1): DGGITQSPKYLFRKEGQNVTLSCEQNLNHDAMYWYRQDPGQGLRLIYYSQIVNDFQKGDIAEGYSVSREKKESFPLTVTSAQKNPTAFYLCASSLLNTEAFFGQGTRLTVV.

CDR3 residues: CASSPLNSPNQPQHF. The CDR3 DNA reads TGTGCCAGCAGTCCTCTAAATAGTCCGAATCAGCCCCAGCATTTT. V usage is TRBV27 and J usage is TRBJ1-5; D is uncertain. The length of the CDR3 is 15 residues. CDR1 is MNHEY, CDR2 SMNVEV, per germline (reference sequence). The germline V and J ends were trimmed by 5 bases and 4 bases, with 15 bases remaining between them.

The chain links TRBV2 to TRBJ2-1, with D unresolved. Trimming shortened V by 5 bases and J by 6 bases, and 14 bases separated the two germline ends. CDR3 length equals 14 residues. Germline V CDR1 and CDR2: SNHLY, FYNNEI. CDR3 in amino acids: CASSLSRGPNEQFF. The CDR3 coding sequence is TGTGCCAGCAGTTTATCCCGCGGCCCCAATGAGCAGTTCTTC.

A single count supports this clone. This chain connects TRBV6-6 to TRBJ2-7; 8 nucleotides align to TRBD2. CDR3 length: 16 amino acids. Trimming took 6 bases from V and 3 from J; bases not matched to a gene: 13. CDR1 and CDR2 from the germline V gene are MNHNY and SVGAGI (reference sequence). CDR3 DNA sequence: TGTGCCAGCAGACAAGGCCTAGCGGGCCCCCTCTACGAGCAGTACTTC. Translated: CASRQGLAGPLYEQYF.

This clone turned up a few times. The chain recombines TRBV23-1 with TRBJ2-5, with D possibly TRBD2 on 6 matching bases. TRBV23-1 is marked as an open reading frame, function uncertain. This CDR3 contains 16 residues. Trimming took off 1 base at V and 9 bases at J, with 21 bases between the two ends. CDR3 sequence reads: CASSQWTLARLGAQYF. The DNA of the CDR3 is TGCGCCAGCAGTCAATGGACACTAGCCCGCCTCGGGGCCCAGTACTTC.

The V and J genes are TRBV18 and TRBJ1-1; D is unclear. The V and J ends lost 1 base and 3 bases respectively, with 15 bases between them. The germline V gene encodes CDR1 KGHSH and CDR2 LQKENI. The CDR3 runs to 16 residues. CDR3 coding DNA: TGTGCCAGCTCACCACGGCTCGCAGGTGATGACACTGAAGCTTTCTTT. Amino acids: CASSPRLAGDDTEAFF.

The sample holds one count of this clone. The V gene is TRBV7-2, the J gene TRBJ2-7, with TRBD2 matching over 7 bases. This CDR3 comprises 14 residues. J lost 6 bases, V lost 3 bases, and 8 bases had no gene match. CDR1 and CDR2 (germline): SGHTA, FQGNSA. The CDR3 DNA reads as TGTGCCAGCAGCTTGGAAGCGGGGTTGGGCGAGCAGTACTTC. The encoded protein is CASSLEAGLGEQYF.

The J gene is TRBJ1-4, the V gene TRBV30, with a possible D match to TRBD1 (5 bases). The CDR3 sequence is 13 residues long. The V end lost 4 bases, the J end lost 8 bases, and 14 bases lay between the germline ends. CDR1 GTSNPN and CDR2 SVGIG come from the germline V gene (reference sequence). The CDR3 sequence: CAWTRGRWEKLFF. CDR3 sequence (DNA): TGTGCCTGGACAAGGGGAAGGTGGGAAAAACTGTTTTTT. The complete variable domain, with remaining parts taken from reference TRBV30 and TRBJ1-4, reads SQTIHQWPATLVQPVGSPLSLECTVEGTSNPNLYWYRQAAGRGLQLLFYSVGIGQISSEVPQNLSASRPQDRQFILSSKKLLLSDSGFYLCAWTRGRWEKLFFGSGTQLSVL.

The J gene is TRBJ2-7, the V gene TRBV21-1; whether TRBD2, the table's D call, matches the DNA was not checked. TRBV21-1 is classified as a pseudogene. CDR3 length equals 19 residues. As DNA, the CDR3 is TGTGCCAGCAGCAAATTGGGCAAAGGGACTAGCGGGCCGTCCTACGAGCAGTACTTC. Protein sequence: CASSKLGKGTSGPSYEQYF.

This clone was found a few times. This chain joins TRBV30 and TRBJ2-3; 10 bases fit TRBD2. CDR3 length: 13 amino acids. Germline CDR1 reads GTSNPN; CDR2 reads SVGIG (reference sequence). With 7 bases clipped from V and 4 bases from J, the junction kept 5 bases outside the gene matches. The DNA for the CDR3 is TGTGCCTACTTAGCGGGGGGTTCAGATACGCAGTATTTT. As protein: CAYLAGGSDTQYF.

The rearrangement joins TRBV7-8 to TRBJ1-6; unclear D gene. This CDR3 contains 14 residues. In germline, CDR1 is SGHVS, CDR2 FQNEAQ. Trimming took 2 bases from V and 10 from J, leaving 12 bases between them. The CDR3 loop reads CASSLFLTGSPLHF. CDR3 nucleotide sequence: TGTGCCAGCAGCTTATTCCTGACGGGGTCACCCCTCCACTTT.